This is a list of T cell receptor beta chains from one sample in a study of shared clonotypes between healthy human individuals. Only in-frame clones appear in the TCRdb table, and some are missing; sequencing was by immunoSEQ multiplex PCR. The table has roughly 2,000,000 clones, over 85% seen once; the top ten hold around 1.2%. The sequencing input was naive CD8+ T cells sorted from blood. These receptors were taken from a man between 18 and 29 years old in good health. CDR3s include the opening cysteine and the closing phenylalanine or tryptophan. The D gene is left open where the match is weak. Some rows have no size entry. The others give once, few or many, or a class for an expanded clone.

.	TRBV19	TRBJ2-5	.	CASSRRWLQETQYF	TGTGCCTCTTCGAGGAGGTGGCTCCAAGAGACCCAGTACTTC
TRBD1	TRBV7-6	TRBJ2-5	.	CASSRRDRVQETQYF	TGTGCCAGCAGCCGGAGGGACAGGGTCCAAGAGACCCAGTACTTC
.	TRBV9	TRBJ2-3	.	CASSGPHLDTQYF	TGTGCCAGCAGCGGACCCCACTTGGATACGCAGTATTTT
TRBD2	TRBV7-2	TRBJ2-6	.	CASTFPTSGETGANVLTF	TGTGCCAGCACCTTCCCGACTAGCGGGGAAACTGGGGCCAACGTCCTGACTTTC
TRBD2	TRBV7-2	TRBJ2-1	.	CASTPSGRSNEQFF	TGTGCCAGCACCCCCTCCGGGAGGAGTAATGAGCAGTTCTTC
.	TRBV5-1	TRBJ2-7	.	CASSLGESPRFSYEQYF	TGCGCCAGCAGCTTGGGAGAATCTCCCAGATTCTCCTACGAGCAGTACTTC
TRBD2	TRBV2	TRBJ2-3	.	CASTIYTSGGRTDTQYF	TGTGCCAGCACCATCTACACTAGCGGGGGGCGCACAGATACGCAGTATTTT
.	TRBV6-5	TRBJ2-1	.	CASSYSGNEQFF	TGTGCCAGCAGTTACAGCGGCAATGAGCAGTTCTTC
.	TRBV27	TRBJ2-3	.	CASSSRGRRVGTDTQYF	TGTGCCAGCAGTTCAAGGGGGAGAAGGGTGGGCACAGATACGCAGTATTTT
.	TRBV2	TRBJ2-7	few	CASSDPDTYEQYF	TGTGCCAGCAGTGATCCCGACACGTACGAGCAGTACTTC
.	TRBV6-5	TRBJ1-2	.	CASSSTLLDSGYTF	TGTGCCAGCAGTTCTACCCTCCTCGACTCTGGCTACACCTTC
TRBD2	TRBV7-9	TRBJ2-3	.	CASSLASGSMDTQYF	TGTGCCAGCAGCTTAGCTAGCGGGAGTATGGATACGCAGTATTTT
.	TRBV9	TRBJ2-5	.	CASSVHQFGEQETQYF	TGTGCCAGCAGCGTACACCAATTCGGAGAACAAGAGACCCAGTACTTC
.	TRBV15	TRBJ1-5	.	CATSREIPFPPNQPQHF	TGTGCCACCAGCAGAGAAATTCCTTTCCCCCCCAATCAGCCCCAGCATTTT
.	TRBV27	TRBJ1-2	.	CASSLRGSVPFF	TGTGCCAGCAGTTTAAGGGGCTCCGTACCTTTCTTC
.	TRBV19	TRBJ2-4	once	CASSVSLLAKNIQYF	TGTGCCAGTAGTGTGAGTCTCTTAGCCAAAAACATTCAGTACTTC
TRBD2	TRBV7-3	TRBJ2-1	.	CASHLAGGSYNEQFF	TGTGCCAGCCACTTAGCGGGTGGCTCCTACAATGAGCAGTTCTTC
.	TRBV25-1	TRBJ1-1	.	CASSADLNTEAFF	TGTGCCAGCAGTGCTGATTTGAACACTGAAGCTTTCTTT
TRBD2	TRBV2	TRBJ2-7	.	CASSVFSGGAPYEQYF	TGTGCCAGCAGTGTTTTTAGCGGGGGGGCCCCCTACGAGCAGTACTTC
.	TRBV20-1	TRBJ2-3	.	CSAHNTDTQYF	TGCAGTGCACACAACACAGATACGCAGTATTTT
.	TRBV2	TRBJ1-1	.	CASSMTTGSSTEAFF	TGTGCCAGCAGTATGACAACAGGGTCGAGCACTGAAGCTTTCTTT
.	TRBV27	TRBJ2-7	.	CASSLSMGEYTYEQYF	TGTGCCAGCAGTTTATCGATGGGGGAATATACCTACGAGCAGTACTTC
.	TRBV11-2	TRBJ2-3	.	CASSSTAWASTDTQYF	TGTGCCAGCAGCTCCACCGCTTGGGCGAGCACAGATACGCAGTATTTT
TRBD2	TRBV27	TRBJ2-1	.	CASSIQRGGEQFF	TGTGCCAGCAGCATTCAGCGGGGGGGAGAGCAGTTCTTC
TRBD1	TRBV19	TRBJ2-7	.	CASRLSGTGNSEQYF	TGTGCCAGTAGGCTGTCGGGGACAGGGAACAGCGAGCAGTACTTC
.	TRBV20-1	TRBJ2-5	.	CSASPETQYF	TGCAGTGCTAGCCCGGAGACCCAGTACTTC
TRBD2	TRBV7-8	TRBJ2-3	.	CASSLELAGGADTQYF	TGTGCCAGCAGCTTAGAACTAGCGGGAGGGGCAGATACGCAGTATTTT
.	TRBV5-1	TRBJ2-7	.	CASEDGSYEQYF	TGCGCCAGCGAAGACGGTTCCTACGAGCAGTACTTC
.	TRBV6-6	TRBJ1-1	.	CASHEGNTEAFF	TGTGCCAGCCATGAGGGGAACACTGAAGCTTTCTTT
TRBD2	TRBV4-1	TRBJ2-1	once	CASSQMGGGAINEQFF	TGCGCCAGCAGCCAGATGGGCGGGGGGGCTATAAATGAGCAGTTCTTC
.	TRBV7-9	TRBJ1-2	.	CASSLAVLNYGYTF	TGTGCCAGCAGCTTAGCAGTCCTTAACTATGGCTACACCTTC
.	TRBV7-7	TRBJ2-6	once	CASSLGSSSGANVLTF	TGTGCTAGCAGCTTAGGCTCAAGCTCTGGGGCCAACGTCCTGACTTTC
.	TRBV2	TRBJ2-7	.	CASSEAGGVYEQYF	TGTGCCAGCAGTGAAGCAGGGGGGGTCTACGAGCAGTACTTC
.	TRBV13	TRBJ2-7	.	CASSHPGTYEQYF	TGTGCCAGCAGCCACCCCGGAACCTACGAGCAGTACTTC
.	TRBV6-1	TRBJ2-3	.	CASRERFSQLGLSTDTQYF	TGTGCCAGCAGAGAACGGTTCTCCCAGTTGGGGCTTAGCACAGATACGCAGTATTTT
.	TRBV7-9	TRBJ2-4	.	CASSLVRGEFVANIQYF	TGTGCCAGCAGCTTAGTGAGAGGGGAATTTGTAGCGAACATTCAGTACTTC
TRBD2	TRBV7-9	TRBJ2-1	.	CASSLTSGADNEQFF	TGTGCCAGCAGCCTCACTAGCGGGGCCGACAATGAGCAGTTCTTC
.	TRBV11-2	TRBJ2-7	.	CASSLGTPYEQYF	TGTGCCAGCAGCCTCGGGACCCCCTACGAGCAGTACTTC
TRBD2	TRBV13	TRBJ2-1	.	CASSSQAGGQNEQFF	TGTGCCAGCAGCTCCCAGGCGGGAGGGCAAAATGAGCAGTTCTTC
.	TRBV6-1	TRBJ2-7	.	CASSGYRDYEQYF	TGTGCCAGCAGTGGGTACAGGGACTACGAGCAGTACTTC
.	TRBV10-3	TRBJ1-1	.	CAIRAYPDTEAFF	TGTGCCATCAGGGCCTACCCGGACACTGAAGCTTTCTTT
.	TRBV28	TRBJ1-4	.	CASTPQVANEKLFF	TGTGCCAGCACCCCTCAGGTCGCTAATGAAAAACTGTTTTTT
.	TRBV5-1	TRBJ1-1	.	CASIQEPGNTEAFF	TGCGCCAGCATCCAGGAGCCCGGGAACACTGAAGCTTTCTTT
.	TRBV27	TRBJ2-6	once	CASSEGVGIGGANVLTF	TGTGCCAGCAGTGAAGGCGTGGGAATTGGTGGGGCCAACGTCCTGACTTTC
TRBD1	TRBV6-5	TRBJ1-2	.	CASSSGTGGLYGYTF	TGTGCCAGCAGTTCCGGGACAGGGGGTCTCTATGGCTACACCTTC